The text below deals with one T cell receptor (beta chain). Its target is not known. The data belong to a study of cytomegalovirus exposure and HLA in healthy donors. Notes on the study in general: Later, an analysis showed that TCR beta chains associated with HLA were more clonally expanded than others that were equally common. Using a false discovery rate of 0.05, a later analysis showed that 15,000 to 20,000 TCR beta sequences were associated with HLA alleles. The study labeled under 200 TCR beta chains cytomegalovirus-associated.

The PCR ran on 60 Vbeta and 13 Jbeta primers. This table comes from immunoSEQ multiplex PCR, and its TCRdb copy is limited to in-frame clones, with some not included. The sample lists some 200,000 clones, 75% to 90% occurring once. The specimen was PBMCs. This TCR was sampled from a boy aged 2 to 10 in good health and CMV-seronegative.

The CDR3, as DNA: TGCGCCAGCAGCTTGGTAGCGGGGGAGACCTACGAGCAGTACTTC. As protein: CASSLVAGETYEQYF. The chain combines TRBV5-1 with TRBJ2-7; 9 bases agree with TRBD2. Germline-derived CDR1 and CDR2 are SGHRS and YFSETQ. The V segment lost 0 bases and the J segment 2 bases; nucleotides outside the gene matches: 3. The CDR3 runs 15 residues. Supplemented by reference TRBV5-1 and TRBJ2-7, the full variable domain reads KAGVTQTPRYLIKTRGQQVTLSCSPISGHRSVSWYQQTPGQGLQFLFEYFSETQRNKGNFPGRFSGRQFSNSRSEMNVSTLELGDSALYLCASSLVAGETYEQYFGPGTRLTVT.